This T cell receptor (beta chain) was sequenced during a study of beta chain features in type 1 diabetes. Across the whole study: The number of sorted cells examined across all samples was roughly 100,000,000. Findings and caveats of the study: Shorter TCRB CDR3s, moderately but significantly so, were found in Type 1 diabetes patients in all four CD4+ subsets. Fewer junction insertions and more nucleotide deletions appeared in type 1 diabetes patients. Resolution of whether HLA type affects TCRB rearrangement was not achieved here.

The CDR3 length is 16 residues. The germline V gene has CDR1 SGDLS and CDR2 YYNGEE. Trimming stripped 0 bases from V and 8 bases from J, with 20 bases between. Expressed TCRB transcripts were sequenced after all isolated RNA was converted to cDNA. Method: immunoSEQ multiplex PCR; TCRdb's copy keeps in-frame clones and lacks some. Among a few hundred thousand clones listed, 11% were seen once. Comments on this clone: Antigen: not known.

The gene calls are TRBV9 and TRBJ1-2; D perhaps matches TRBD1 (6 bases). The sequencing sample was made of naive CD4+ T cells from blood. This sequence originates from a man aged 30 to 39 with type 1 diabetes. The CDR3 DNA follows: TGTGCCAGCAGCGTAGACCAGGGGATGAAGAGAGAGGGCTACACCTTC. Residues: CASSVDQGMKREGYTF.